These 9 T cell receptor beta chains originate from one sample sequenced in a study of T cell repertoires in cytomegalovirus infection. MiXCR, applied by TCRdb to the reads, yields one record per CDR3 protein. In the table there are 700,000 to 950,000 distinct CDR3 sequences, approximately 29% of which are singletons. These receptors' antigens are unknown. Specimen: cultured CD8+ T cells from PBMCs, collected from culture after CMV antigen stimulation. The source of these receptors is a human donor in good health (CMV status not recorded). Some clones in this sample may be carry-over from other donors' samples.

The CDR3 is CASSFTTGYEQYV. The CDR3 coding sequence is TGTGCCAGCAGTTTCACGACAGGCTACGAGCAGTACGTC. The J gene is TRBJ2-7, the V gene TRBV27; tentative D call: TRBD1 (6 bases). The CDR3 is 13 residues long. Germline V gene lookup returns CDR1 MNHEY and CDR2 SMNVEV (reference sequence). Trimming stripped 3 bases from V and 3 bases from J, with 9 bases between.

The genes are TRBV7-8 and TRBJ2-2, with 7 bases lining up with TRBD1. Germline V lookup: CDR1 SGHVS, CDR2 FQNEAQ. J gave up 4 bases and V 2 bases, and 10 bases lay outside the gene matches. CDR3 length equals 17 residues. The CDR3 DNA sequence: TGTGCCAGCAGCTTAACCCCGGGACAGAGGGGCACCGGGGAGCTGTTTTTT. This encodes CASSLTPGQRGTGELFF.

The gene calls are TRBV12-3 or TRBV12-4 and TRBJ2-3; no clear D. V was pared by 7 bases and J by 0 bases, with 11 bases between. CDR3 size: 14 residues. The CDR3 loop reads CASTSTLSTDTQYF. The CDR3 nucleotides are TGTGCCAGCACTTCGACACTCAGCACAGATACGCAGTATTTT.

The sample holds a few counts of this clonotype. V is TRBV7-2 and J is TRBJ2-2; D could derive from TRBD1 or TRBD2 (5 bases each). Deletions cut 5 bases from V and 7 bases from J, with 29 bases between. CDR1 SGHTA and CDR2 FQGNSA come from the germline V gene. The CDR3 extends over 19 amino acids. The DNA of the CDR3 is TGTGCCAGCAGCGCACAGGACTCCACCGGGACCTACCTAAGCGGGGAGCTGTTTTTT. Protein product: CASSAQDSTGTYLSGELFF.

This clonotype was counted ten times or more. The chain is built from TRBV10-3 and TRBJ2-1; 7 bases are shared with TRBD2. Germline-derived CDR1 and CDR2 are ENHRY and SYGVKD. The V and J ends lost 9 bases and 5 bases, in that order; junction bases with no gene match: 10. The CDR3 runs to 14 residues. CDR3 amino acids: CAIKDMGGDNEQFF. The CDR3 DNA is TGTGCCATAAAGGATATGGGGGGGGACAATGAGCAGTTCTTC.

This chain joins TRBV15 and TRBJ1-1; D gene unclear. V was shortened by 1 base and J by 0 bases, with 6 bases between the two germline ends. This CDR3 has 14 amino acids. Germline V gives CDR1 LNHNV, CDR2 YYDKDF (reference sequence). The CDR3 protein is CATSRVNLNTEAFF. The CDR3 DNA sequence: TGTGCCACCAGCAGAGTGAATCTGAACACTGAAGCTTTCTTT.

This chain links TRBV6-4 with TRBJ2-3; either TRBD1 or TRBD2 may supply D (5 bases each). CDR3 size: 14 residues. Germline CDR1 reads MRHNA; CDR2 reads SNTAGT. Trimming cost V 3 bases and J 2 bases, with 9 bases left between them. CDR3 bases: TGTGCCAGCAGTGAGGGGCTAGCCACAGATACGCAGTATTTT. Translating it yields CASSEGLATDTQYF.

The chain couples TRBV12-3 or TRBV12-4 to TRBJ2-7; 7 nucleotides align to TRBD2. This CDR3 is 13 amino acids long. With V trimmed by 3 bases and J by 5 bases, 4 bases remained unmatched. The CDR3 coding sequence is TGTGCCAGCAGTTTGGGGGGGATAAACGAGCAGTACTTC. It is translated as CASSLGGINEQYF.

This clonotype showed up just a few times. V is TRBV6-2 or TRBV6-3 and J is TRBJ2-7; TRBD1 aligns across 7 bases. V shed 4 bases and J 7 bases; nucleotides not matched to a gene: 10. The CDR3 has 14 residues. Per germline, CDR1 MNHEY and CDR2 SVGEGT. The CDR3 loop is CASSSGQDGSEQYV. The CDR3 DNA reads as TGTGCCAGCAGTTCCGGACAGGACGGTTCGGAGCAGTACGTC.